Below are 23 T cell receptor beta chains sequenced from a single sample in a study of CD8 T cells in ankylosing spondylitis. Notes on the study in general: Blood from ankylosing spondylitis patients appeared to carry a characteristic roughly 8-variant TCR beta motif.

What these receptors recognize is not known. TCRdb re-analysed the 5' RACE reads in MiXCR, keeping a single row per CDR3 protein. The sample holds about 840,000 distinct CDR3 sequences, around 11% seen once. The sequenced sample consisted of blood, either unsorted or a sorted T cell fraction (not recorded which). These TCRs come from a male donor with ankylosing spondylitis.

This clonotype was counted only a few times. The CDR3 bases are TGTGCCTGGAGTGGAACCGAGTCTGGAAACACCATATATTTT. Its protein is CAWSGTESGNTIYF. The V and J genes are TRBV30 and TRBJ1-3; D remains unclear. V was trimmed by 1 base and J by 1 base, leaving 8 bases between them. The CDR3 covers 14 residues. The V gene's germline CDR1 is GTSNPN and CDR2 SVGIG (reference sequence).

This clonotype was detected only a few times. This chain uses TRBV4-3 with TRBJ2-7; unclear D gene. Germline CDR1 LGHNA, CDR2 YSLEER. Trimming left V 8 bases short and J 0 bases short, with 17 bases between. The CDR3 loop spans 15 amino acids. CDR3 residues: CASALHPRSSYEQYF. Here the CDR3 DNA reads TGCGCCAGCGCCTTACACCCTAGGAGCTCCTACGAGCAGTACTTC.

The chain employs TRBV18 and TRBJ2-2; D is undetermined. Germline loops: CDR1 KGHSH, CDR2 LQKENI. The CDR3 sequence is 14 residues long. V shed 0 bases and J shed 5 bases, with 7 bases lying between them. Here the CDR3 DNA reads TGTGCCAGCTCACCACCAGAACCTACCGGGGAGCTGTTTTTT. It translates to CASSPPEPTGELFF.

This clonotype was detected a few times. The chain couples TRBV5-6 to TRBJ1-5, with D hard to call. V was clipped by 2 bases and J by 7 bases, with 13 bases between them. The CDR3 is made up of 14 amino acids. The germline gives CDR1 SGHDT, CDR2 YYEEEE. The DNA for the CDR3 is TGTGCCAGCAGCTTTTGGTCCGGTTGGCAGCCCCAGCATTTT. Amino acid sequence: CASSFWSGWQPQHF.

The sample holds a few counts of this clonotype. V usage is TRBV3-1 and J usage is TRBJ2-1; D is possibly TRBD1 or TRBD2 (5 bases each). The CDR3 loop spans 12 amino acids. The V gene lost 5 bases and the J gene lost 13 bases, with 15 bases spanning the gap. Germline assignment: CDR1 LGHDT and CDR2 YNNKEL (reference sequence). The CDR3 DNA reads TGTGCCAGCAGCTATGGGACCGACTGTCAGTTCTTC. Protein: CASSYGTDCQFF.

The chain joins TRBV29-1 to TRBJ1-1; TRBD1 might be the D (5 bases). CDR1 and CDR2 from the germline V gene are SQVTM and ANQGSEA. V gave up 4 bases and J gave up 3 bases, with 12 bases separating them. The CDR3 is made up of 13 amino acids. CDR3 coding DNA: TGCAGCGTTGCGGGGCAGGGCCACACTGAAGCTTTCTTT. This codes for CSVAGQGHTEAFF.

The CDR3: CASRLALNGGAYNEQFF. Written as DNA, the CDR3 is TGTGCAAGTCGCTTAGCGCTAAACGGGGGGGCCTACAATGAGCAGTTCTTC. The chain employs TRBV12-2 and TRBJ2-1; the D call in the table, TRBD1, was not verified against the DNA. TRBV12-2 is described as a pseudogene. This CDR3 has 17 amino acids.

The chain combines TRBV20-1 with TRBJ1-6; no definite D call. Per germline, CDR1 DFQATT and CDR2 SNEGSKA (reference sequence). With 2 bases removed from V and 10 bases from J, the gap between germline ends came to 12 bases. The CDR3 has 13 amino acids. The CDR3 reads CSARRAVGSPLHF. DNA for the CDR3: TGCAGTGCTAGACGGGCTGTAGGATCACCCCTCCACTTT.

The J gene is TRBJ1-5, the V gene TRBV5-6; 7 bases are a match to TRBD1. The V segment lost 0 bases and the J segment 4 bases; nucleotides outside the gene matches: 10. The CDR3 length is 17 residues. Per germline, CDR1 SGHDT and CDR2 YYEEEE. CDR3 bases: TGTGCCAGCAGCTTGGGATGGGGACAGATAATTAATCAGCCCCAGCATTTT. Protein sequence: CASSLGWGQIINQPQHF.

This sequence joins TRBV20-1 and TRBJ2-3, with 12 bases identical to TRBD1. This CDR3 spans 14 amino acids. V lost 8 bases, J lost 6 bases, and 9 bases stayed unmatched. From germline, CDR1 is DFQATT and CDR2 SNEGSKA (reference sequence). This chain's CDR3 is CSTNGDRGPDTQYF. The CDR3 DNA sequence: TGCAGTACGAACGGGGACAGGGGGCCTGATACGCAGTATTTT.

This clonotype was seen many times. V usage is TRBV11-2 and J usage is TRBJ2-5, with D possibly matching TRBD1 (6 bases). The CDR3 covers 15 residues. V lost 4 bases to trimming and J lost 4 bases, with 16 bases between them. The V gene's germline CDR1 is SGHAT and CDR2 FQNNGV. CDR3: CASSSGQSTIETQYF. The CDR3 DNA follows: TGTGCCAGCAGCTCAGGACAGTCGACTATAGAGACCCAGTACTTC.

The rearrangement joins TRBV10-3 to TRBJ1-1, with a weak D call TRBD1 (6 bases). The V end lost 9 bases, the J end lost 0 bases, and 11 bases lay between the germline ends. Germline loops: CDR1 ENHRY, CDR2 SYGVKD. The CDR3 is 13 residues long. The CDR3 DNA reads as TGTGCCATAAAGGACAGTCTGAACACTGAAGCTTTCTTT. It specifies CAIKDSLNTEAFF.

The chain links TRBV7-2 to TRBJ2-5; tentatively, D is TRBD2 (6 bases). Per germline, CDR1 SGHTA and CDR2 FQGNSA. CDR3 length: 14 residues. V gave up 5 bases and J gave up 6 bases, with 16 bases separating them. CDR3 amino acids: CASSRDSAGKTQYF. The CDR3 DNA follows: TGTGCCAGCAGCAGGGACTCAGCTGGGAAGACCCAGTACTTC. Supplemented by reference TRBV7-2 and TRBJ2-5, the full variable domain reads GAGVSQSPSNKVTEKGKDVELRCDPISGHTALYWYRQSLGQGLEFLIYFQGNSAPDKSGLPSDRFSAERTGGSVSTLTIQRTQQEDSAVYLCASSRDSAGKTQYFGPGTRLLVL.

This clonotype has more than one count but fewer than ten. CDR3 region: CSARGWDRGFSSGNTIYF. DNA for the CDR3: TGCAGTGCTAGAGGGTGGGACAGGGGGTTCAGCTCTGGAAACACCATATATTTT. This rearrangement joins TRBV20-1 to TRBJ1-3; 11 nucleotides line up with TRBD1. There are 18 residues in the CDR3. CDR1 is DFQATT, CDR2 SNEGSKA, per germline (reference sequence). J lost 0 bases, V lost 1 base, and 8 bases had no gene match.

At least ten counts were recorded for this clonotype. DNA of the CDR3: TGTGCCAGCAGCCAAGAAGTTACGGCACTGGCGGACACTGAAGCTTTCTTT. It specifies CASSQEVTALADTEAFF. The V and J genes are TRBV4-2 and TRBJ1-1; D call uncertain. Trimming took off 0 bases at V and 3 bases at J, with 17 bases between the two ends. The CDR3 is 17 amino acids. Germline CDR1 LGHNA, CDR2 YNFKEQ.

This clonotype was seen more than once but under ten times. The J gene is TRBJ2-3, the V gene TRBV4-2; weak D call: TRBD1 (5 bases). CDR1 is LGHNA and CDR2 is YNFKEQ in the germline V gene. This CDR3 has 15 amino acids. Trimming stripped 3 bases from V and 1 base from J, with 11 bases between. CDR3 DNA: TGTGCCAGCAGCCATGGCAGGGCCCGCACAGATACGCAGTATTTT. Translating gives CASSHGRARTDTQYF.

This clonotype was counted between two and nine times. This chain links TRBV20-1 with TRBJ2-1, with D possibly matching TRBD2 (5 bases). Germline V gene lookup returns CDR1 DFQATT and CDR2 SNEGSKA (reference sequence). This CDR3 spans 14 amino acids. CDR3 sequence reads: CSLRRGSLYNEQFF. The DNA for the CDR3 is TGCAGCCTCCGACGGGGATCTTTATACAATGAGCAGTTCTTC.

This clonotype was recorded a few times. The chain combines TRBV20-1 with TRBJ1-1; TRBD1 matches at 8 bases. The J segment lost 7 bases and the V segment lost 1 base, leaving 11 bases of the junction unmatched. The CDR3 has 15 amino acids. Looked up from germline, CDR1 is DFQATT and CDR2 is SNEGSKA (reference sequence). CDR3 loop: CSARGGTGGAGEAFF. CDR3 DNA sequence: TGCAGTGCTAGAGGAGGTACAGGGGGGGCGGGTGAAGCTTTCTTT.

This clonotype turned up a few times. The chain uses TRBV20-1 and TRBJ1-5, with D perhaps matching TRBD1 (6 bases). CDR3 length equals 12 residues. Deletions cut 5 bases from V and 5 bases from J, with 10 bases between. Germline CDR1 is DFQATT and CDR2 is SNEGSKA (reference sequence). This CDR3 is CSAQGFDQPQHF. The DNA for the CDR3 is TGCAGTGCTCAGGGGTTTGATCAGCCCCAGCATTTT.

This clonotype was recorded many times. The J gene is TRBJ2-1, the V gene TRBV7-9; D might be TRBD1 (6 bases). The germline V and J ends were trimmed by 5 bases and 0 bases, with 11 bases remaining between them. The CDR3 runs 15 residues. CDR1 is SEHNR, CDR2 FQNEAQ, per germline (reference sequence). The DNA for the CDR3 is TGTGCCAGCAGCGGGGGCCCGAGCTCCTACAATGAGCAGTTCTTC. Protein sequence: CASSGGPSSYNEQFF.

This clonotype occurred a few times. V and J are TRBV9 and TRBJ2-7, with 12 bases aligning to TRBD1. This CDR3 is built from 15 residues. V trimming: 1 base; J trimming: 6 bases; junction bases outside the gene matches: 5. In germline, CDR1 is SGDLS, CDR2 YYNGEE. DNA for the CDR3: TGTGCCAGCAGCGTATCCGGGACAGGGGGCGCCGAGCAGTACTTC. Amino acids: CASSVSGTGGAEQYF.

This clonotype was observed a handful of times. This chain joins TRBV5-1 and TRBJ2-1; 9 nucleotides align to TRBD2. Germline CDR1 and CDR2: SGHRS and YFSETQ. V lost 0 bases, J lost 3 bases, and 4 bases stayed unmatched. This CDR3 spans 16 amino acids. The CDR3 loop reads CASSLVPAGGYNEQFF. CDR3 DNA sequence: TGCGCCAGCAGCTTGGTTCCAGCGGGGGGCTACAATGAGCAGTTCTTC.

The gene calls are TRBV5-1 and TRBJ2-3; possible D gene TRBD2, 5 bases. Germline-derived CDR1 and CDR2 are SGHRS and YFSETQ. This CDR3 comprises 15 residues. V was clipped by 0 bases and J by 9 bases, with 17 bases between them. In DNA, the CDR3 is TGCGCCAGCAGCTTGGACGGGGATTTGGGTCAAACGCAGTATTTT. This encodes CASSLDGDLGQTQYF.